This TCR beta chain appears in the sequencing data of a study of metastatic and nonmetastatic thyroid tumors. Study as a whole: From malignant and benign thyroid patients, repertoires in blood and in tumor or nodule tissue were compared.

Per the original methods: The study took CDR3 differences across clinicopathological groups and made a distant-metastasis classifier for papillary thyroid cancer from them. TCRdb used MiXCR to call clones anew from the PCR reads. The V and J calls were determined by TCRdb, not by the authors. The table lists about 19,000 clones, around 17% of them singletons. Per the germline V gene, CDR1 is MDHEN and CDR2 is SYDVKM. V shed 0 bases and J 5 bases; nucleotides not matched to a gene: 3. This CDR3 contains 14 residues. Study-wide points: The reported finding was significantly higher TCR beta diversity in malignant thyroid tumors relative to benign nodules, in blood and tumor.

This clone was found many times. Its specificity is unknown. Among the patients, none had received any treatment before thyroid surgery. The specimen was blood. This clonotype was obtained from a male donor with papillary thyroid cancer or a benign thyroid nodule (not recorded which). Some clones in this sample may be carry-over from other donors' samples. The chain employs TRBV28 and TRBJ2-5; TRBD1 aligns across 7 bases. CDR3 nucleotide sequence: TGTGCCAGCAGTTTATGGAGGGACAGCGAGACCCAGTACTTC. Its protein is CASSLWRDSETQYF.